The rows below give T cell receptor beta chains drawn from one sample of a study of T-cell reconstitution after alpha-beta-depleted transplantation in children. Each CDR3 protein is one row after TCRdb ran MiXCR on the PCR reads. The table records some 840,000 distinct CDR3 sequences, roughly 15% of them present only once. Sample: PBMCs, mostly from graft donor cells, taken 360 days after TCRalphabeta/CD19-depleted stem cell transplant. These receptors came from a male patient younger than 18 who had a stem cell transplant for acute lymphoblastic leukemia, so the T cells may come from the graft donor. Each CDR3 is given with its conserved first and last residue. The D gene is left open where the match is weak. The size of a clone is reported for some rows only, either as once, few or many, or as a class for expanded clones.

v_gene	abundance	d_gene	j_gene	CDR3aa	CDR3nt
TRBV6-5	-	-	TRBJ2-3	CASSYSYVGGSPLDTQYF	TGTGCCAGCAGTTACTCCTATGTAGGCGGTAGTCCCTTAGATACGCAGTATTTT
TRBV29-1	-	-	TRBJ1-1	CSDAGVNTEAFF	TGCAGCGACGCCGGAGTTAACACTGAAGCTTTCTTT
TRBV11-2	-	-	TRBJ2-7	CASSLAPGGAYEQYF	TGTGCCAGCAGCTTAGCTCCAGGGGGGGCCTACGAGCAGTACTTC
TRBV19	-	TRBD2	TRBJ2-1	CASGLAGVKEQFF	TGTGCCAGTGGACTAGCGGGAGTAAAGGAGCAGTTCTTC
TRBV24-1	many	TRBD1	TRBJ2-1	CATSDLYRGRLEQFF	TGTGCCACCAGTGATTTATATAGGGGGCGCCTTGAGCAGTTCTTC
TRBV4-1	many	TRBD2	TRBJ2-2	CASSQEGLAGGELFF	TGCGCCAGCAGCCAAGAGGGACTAGCGGGAGGGGAGCTGTTTTTT
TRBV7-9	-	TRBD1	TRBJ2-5	CASSYVGQGETQYF	TGTGCCAGCAGCTACGTCGGACAGGGCGAGACCCAGTACTTC
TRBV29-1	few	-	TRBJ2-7	CSVEVTRDEQYF	TGCAGCGTTGAAGTCACACGGGATGAGCAGTACTTC
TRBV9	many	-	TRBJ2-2	CASSVVLNTGELFF	TGTGCCAGCAGCGTAGTACTGAACACCGGGGAGCTGTTTTTT
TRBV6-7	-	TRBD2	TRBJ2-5	CASSYPRLAGIETQYF	TGTGCCAGCAGTTACCCACGACTAGCGGGAATTGAGACCCAGTACTTC
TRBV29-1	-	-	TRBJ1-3	CSVESWTASGNTIYF	TGCAGCGTTGAAAGTTGGACGGCCTCTGGAAACACCATATATTTT
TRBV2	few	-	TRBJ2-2	CASGSYSGLNTGELFF	TGTGCCAGCGGGTCCTACAGCGGGCTAAACACCGGGGAGCTGTTTTTT
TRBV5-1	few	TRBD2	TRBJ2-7	CASSLALTSRYEQYF	TGCGCCAGCAGCTTGGCTTTGACTAGCCGTTACGAGCAGTACTTC
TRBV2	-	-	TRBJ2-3	CASSASYGTDTQYF	TGTGCCAGCAGTGCTAGCTATGGCACAGATACGCAGTATTTT
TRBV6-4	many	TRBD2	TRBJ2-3	CASSKREGVDTQYF	TGTGCCAGCAGTAAGCGGGAGGGAGTAGATACGCAGTATTTT
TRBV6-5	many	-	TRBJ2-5	CASSYDRRNQETQYF	TGTGCCAGCAGTTACGATAGGCGGAACCAAGAGACCCAGTACTTC
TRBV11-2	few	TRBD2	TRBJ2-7	CASSLDHPGLAAGEQYF	TGTGCCAGCAGCTTAGATCATCCGGGACTAGCGGCGGGCGAGCAGTACTTC
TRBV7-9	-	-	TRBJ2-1	CASSLGDSINNEQFF	TGTGCCAGCAGCTTAGGTGACTCAATAAACAATGAGCAGTTCTTC
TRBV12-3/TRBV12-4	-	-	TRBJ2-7	CASSLRSGSYEQYF	TGTGCCAGCAGTTTGCGGTCAGGCTCCTACGAGCAGTACTTC
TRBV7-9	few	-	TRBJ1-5	CASSSSGSLNQPQHF	TGTGCCAGCAGCTCTTCAGGGAGCCTGAATCAGCCCCAGCATTTT
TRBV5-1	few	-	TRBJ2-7	CASSLLSGAGGEQYF	TGCGCCAGCAGCTTACTTAGCGGAGCGGGCGGTGAGCAGTACTTC
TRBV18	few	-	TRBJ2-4	CASSPNGADIQYF	TGTGCCAGCTCACCCAATGGGGCAGACATTCAGTACTTC